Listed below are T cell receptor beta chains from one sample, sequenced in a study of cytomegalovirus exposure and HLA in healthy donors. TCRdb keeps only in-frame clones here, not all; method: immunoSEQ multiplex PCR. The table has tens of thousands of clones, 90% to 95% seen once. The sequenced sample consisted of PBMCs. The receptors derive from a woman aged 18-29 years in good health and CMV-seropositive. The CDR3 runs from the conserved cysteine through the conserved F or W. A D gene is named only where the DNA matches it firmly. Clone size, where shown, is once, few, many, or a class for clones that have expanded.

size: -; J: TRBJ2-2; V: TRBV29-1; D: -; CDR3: CSVGFGSTGELFF; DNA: TGCAGCGTTGGATTCGGTAGCACCGGGGAGCTGTTTTTT
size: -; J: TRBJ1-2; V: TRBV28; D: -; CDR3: CASSTRRGGYTF; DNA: TGTGCCAGCAGTACCCGGCGGGGGGGCTACACCTTC
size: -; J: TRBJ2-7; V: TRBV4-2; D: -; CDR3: CASSQDYASSGYEQYF; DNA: TGTGCCAGCAGCCAAGATTATGCATCCTCAGGCTACGAGCAGTACTTC
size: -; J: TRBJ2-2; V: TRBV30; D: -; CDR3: CAWSPRGTGELFF; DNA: TGTGCCTGGAGCCCTAGGGGGACCGGGGAGCTGTTTTTT
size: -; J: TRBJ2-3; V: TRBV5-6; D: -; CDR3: CASNLVGSSKDTQYF; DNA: TGTGCCAGCAACTTGGTCGGGAGTTCGAAAGATACGCAGTATTTT
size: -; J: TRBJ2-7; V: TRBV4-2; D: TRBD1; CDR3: CASSLDRGLTSYEQYF; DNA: TGTGCCAGCAGCCTAGACAGGGGGCTCACCTCCTACGAGCAGTACTTC
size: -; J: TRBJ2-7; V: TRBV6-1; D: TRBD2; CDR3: CASSPSGLAYEQYF; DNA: TGTGCCAGCAGTCCATCGGGACTAGCTTACGAGCAGTACTTC
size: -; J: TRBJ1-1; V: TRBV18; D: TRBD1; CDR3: CASAQTGGLNTEAFF; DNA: TGTGCCAGCGCACAGACAGGGGGCCTGAACACTGAAGCTTTCTTT
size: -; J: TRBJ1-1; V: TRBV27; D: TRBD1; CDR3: CASTQDRVSTEAFF; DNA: TGTGCCAGCACCCAGGACAGGGTGAGCACTGAAGCTTTCTTT
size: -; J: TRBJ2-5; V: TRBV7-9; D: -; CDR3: CASSFYSSQETQYF; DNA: TGTGCCAGCAGCTTTTACTCCTCCCAAGAGACCCAGTACTTC
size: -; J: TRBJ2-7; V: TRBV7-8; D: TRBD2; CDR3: CASSSISGRAPYEQYF; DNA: TGTGCCAGCAGCTCTATTAGCGGGAGGGCCCCGTACGAGCAGTACTTC
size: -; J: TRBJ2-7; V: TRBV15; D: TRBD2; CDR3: CATSRAVGTSGRGEQYF; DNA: TGTGCCACCAGCAGAGCTGTCGGGACTAGCGGGAGAGGCGAGCAGTACTTC
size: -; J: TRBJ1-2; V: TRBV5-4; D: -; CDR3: CASSLVPGIHRGGYTF; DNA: TGTGCCAGCAGCTTGGTACCCGGGATCCACCGCGGTGGCTACACCTTC
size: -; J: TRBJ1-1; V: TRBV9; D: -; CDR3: CASSLGGESNTEAFF; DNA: TGTGCCAGCAGCCTGGGGGGGGAATCTAACACTGAAGCTTTCTTT
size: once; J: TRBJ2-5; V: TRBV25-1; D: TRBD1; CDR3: CATRDRGVSETQYF; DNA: TGTGCCACCAGGGACAGGGGGGTCTCAGAGACCCAGTACTTC
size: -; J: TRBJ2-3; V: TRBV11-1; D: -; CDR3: CASSTGGDRHTDTQYF; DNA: TGTGCCAGCAGCACGGGGGGCGACAGACACACAGATACGCAGTATTTT
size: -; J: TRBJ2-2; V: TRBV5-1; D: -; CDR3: CASSLVGGLNTGELFF; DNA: TGCGCCAGCAGCTTGGTCGGGGGGCTGAACACCGGGGAGCTGTTTTTT
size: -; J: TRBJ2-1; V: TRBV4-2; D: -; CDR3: CASSRGERNEQFF; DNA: TGTGCCAGCAGCCGGGGGGAGCGCAATGAGCAGTTCTTC
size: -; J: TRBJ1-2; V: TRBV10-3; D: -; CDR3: CAISGNSLNYGYTF; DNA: TGTGCCATCAGTGGCAACAGCTTAAACTATGGCTACACCTTC
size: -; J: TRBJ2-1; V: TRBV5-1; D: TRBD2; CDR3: CASSFFGLAGGSSYNEQFF; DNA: TGCGCCAGCAGCTTCTTCGGACTAGCGGGGGGAAGCTCCTACAATGAGCAGTTCTTC
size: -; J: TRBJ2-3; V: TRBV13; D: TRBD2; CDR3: CASSAGAGFTDTQYF; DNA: TGTGCCAGCAGCGCTGGAGCGGGGTTCACAGATACGCAGTATTTT
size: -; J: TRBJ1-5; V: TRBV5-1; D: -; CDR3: CASSPQGGGQPQHF; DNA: TGCGCCAGCAGCCCGCAGGGTGGCGGACAGCCCCAGCATTTT
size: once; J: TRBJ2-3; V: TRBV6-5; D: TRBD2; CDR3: CASSYSGGTTDTQYF; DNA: TGTGCCAGCAGTTATAGCGGGGGGACCACAGATACGCAGTATTTT